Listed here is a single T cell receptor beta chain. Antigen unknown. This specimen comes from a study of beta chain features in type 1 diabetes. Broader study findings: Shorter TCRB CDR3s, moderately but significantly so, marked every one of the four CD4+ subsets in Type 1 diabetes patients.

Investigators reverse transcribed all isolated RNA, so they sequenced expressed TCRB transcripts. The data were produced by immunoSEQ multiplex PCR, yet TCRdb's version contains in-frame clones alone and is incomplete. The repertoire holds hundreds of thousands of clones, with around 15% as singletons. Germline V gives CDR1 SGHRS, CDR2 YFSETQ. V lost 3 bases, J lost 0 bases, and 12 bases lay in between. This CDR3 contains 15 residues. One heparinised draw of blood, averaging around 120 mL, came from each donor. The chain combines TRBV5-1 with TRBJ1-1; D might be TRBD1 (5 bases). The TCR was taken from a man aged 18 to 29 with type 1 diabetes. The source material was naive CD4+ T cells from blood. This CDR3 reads CASSSGELLNTEAFF. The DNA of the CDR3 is TGCGCCAGCAGCTCGGGGGAACTCTTGAACACTGAAGCTTTCTTT.